A selection of T cell receptor beta chains follows, all from one sample in a study of cytomegalovirus exposure and HLA in healthy donors. The table came from immunoSEQ multiplex PCR; TCRdb's copy has only in-frame clones and leaves some out. This table holds under 100,000 clones, roughly 84% found once. Sequencing was performed on PBMCs. The source of these receptors is a woman in her late teens or twenties in good health and CMV-seropositive. Each CDR3 is given with its conserved first and last residue.

TRBJ1-6 TRBV6-1 CASSGTGVTSPLHF
TRBJ2-7 TRBV5-1 CASSRESTGELYEQYF
TRBJ1-4 TRBV5-1 CASSPGQGNEKLFF
TRBJ2-7 TRBV6-5 CASSYLTPGSEQYF
TRBJ1-1 TRBV5-4 CASRGDRGSLNTEAFF
TRBJ1-1 TRBV7-9 CASSFDRDTEAFF
TRBJ1-2 TRBV27 CASSQRTGFDGYTF
TRBJ1-2 TRBV6-5 CASSYRGYGYTF
TRBJ1-5 TRBV30 CAWSGGGSNQPQHF
TRBJ2-2 TRBV7-6 CASSYFSGNTGELFF
TRBJ2-1 TRBV7-3 CASSLTGGNEQFF
TRBJ2-5 TRBV5-5 CASSFRQETQYF
TRBJ1-1 TRBV28 CASSLARIIRLGGAFF
TRBJ2-7 TRBV27 CASRRGQGTYEQYF
TRBJ2-1 TRBV2 CASSGTGGPYNEQFF
TRBJ2-3 TRBV6-1 CASRRGGSTDTQYF